This T cell receptor (beta chain) is from a study of long-term antiretroviral therapy in people with HIV. For this clone: The antigen is unknown.

Study-wide results and caveats: Transplant donor controls retained higher diversity, though diversity increased after ART.

The V end lost 8 bases, the J end lost 2 bases, and 16 bases lay between the germline ends. The CDR3 is 15 residues long. The germline CDR1 and CDR2 sequences are MRHNA and SNTAGT. Survey-level immunoSEQ v3.0 assays were run. Clones were sequenced by immunoSEQ multiplex PCR, and TCRdb holds only the in-frame ones, with some missing. The profile shows around 20,000 clones, about four fifths of them singletons. The chain has TRBV6-4 and TRBJ1-5; a possible D gene is TRBD1 (6 bases). The receptor's source is a man aged 35-49 years with HIV. Sample: unsorted PBMCs, taken 0.1 years before starting antiretroviral therapy. CDR3 sequence: CASSGGQRRNQPQHF. CDR3 nucleotides: TGTGCCAGCTCTGGGGGGCAAAGGCGCAATCAGCCCCAGCATTTT.